This T cell receptor beta chain appears in the sequencing data of a study of cytomegalovirus exposure and HLA in healthy donors. Broader study findings: Previously analyzed data showed that most TCR beta V segments were productive at a frequency of about 87% or about 30%. Reportedly, diagnosis of cytomegalovirus status by the classifier showed high specificity and sensitivity.

Germline assignment: CDR1 SGDLS and CDR2 YYNGEE. Trimming left V 4 bases short and J 3 bases short, with 13 bases between. This CDR3 spans 14 amino acids. PCR amplification relied on 60 Vbeta primers (plus 13 Jbeta primers). TCRdb's copy holds only in-frame clones and misses some; the assay was immunoSEQ multiplex PCR. Of more than 85,000 clones listed, around 80% are singletons. Comment on this clone: Its antigen remains unidentified.

The V call is TRBV9, the J call TRBJ2-5; D perhaps matches TRBD2 (5 bases). The specimen was PBMCs. This receptor was taken from a male donor in good health and CMV-seropositive. The CDR3 DNA reads as TGTGCCAGCAGCCCGAGAGGGTGGGAAGAGACCCAGTACTTC. Translated: CASSPRGWEETQYF.